This T cell receptor beta chain was sequenced during a study of graft-versus-host responses after intestinal transplantation. Plating combined approximately 200,000 CFSE-labeled responder cells with approximately 200,000 irradiated, violet-dye-labeled stimulator cells. Trimming stripped 5 bases from V and 1 base from J, with 10 bases between. The CDR3 consists of 13 residues. CDR1 and CDR2 (germline): SGHRS, YFSETQ. TCRdb's copy holds only in-frame clones and misses some; the assay was immunoSEQ multiplex PCR. Of about 17,000 clones in the sample, 30% to 40% were seen once. In its sample, this clone ranks as medium-sized.

This chain links TRBV5-1 with TRBJ2-7; D gene uncertain. This TCR was sampled from a human patient who received an intestinal transplant. This sample comprised alloreactive CD8+ T cells from a mixed lymphocyte reaction culture, obtained before intestinal transplant. Subset given: CFSE-low proliferating T cells sorted from roughly six-day pre-transplant mixed lymphocyte reaction (GvH or HvG direction). This chain's CDR3 is CASSGQPSYEQYF. In DNA form, the CDR3 reads TGCGCCAGCAGTGGGCAGCCGTCCTACGAGCAGTACTTC.